This record looks at one T cell receptor beta chain sequence and its context. The source of the sample is a study of CD8 T cells in Susac syndrome. With random hexamers, reverse transcription was performed on about 0.5 to 1 ug of RNA. Each CDR3 protein is one row after TCRdb ran MiXCR on the immunoSEQ multiplex PCR reads. The table includes 150,000 to 200,000 distinct CDR3 sequences, 95% detected once. This TCR was sampled from a human donor with multiple sclerosis. The sequenced sample consisted of CD4+ T cells from PBMCs.

The CDR3 DNA is TGTGCCAGCAGCGTAGAAGGGGAGACTGAAGCTTTCTTT. Encoded protein: CASSVEGETEAFF. V usage is TRBV9 and J usage is TRBJ1-1; possible D gene TRBD1, 5 bases. Germline CDR1 is SGDLS and CDR2 is YYNGEE. The CDR3 loop spans 13 amino acids. The V end was cut by 0 bases, the J end by 5 bases, with 8 bases between.